These 24 T cell receptor beta chains share one sample of origin, sequenced in a study of T cell repertoires in ileal Crohn's disease. Generated by immunoSEQ multiplex PCR, the TCRdb table keeps only in-frame clones and is missing some. This sample has some 16,000 clones, with around 90% found just once. Regarding time point: inflamed ileum from the surgical specimen. Sequenced: ileal tissue. The receptor source for this set is an adult with Crohn's disease.

Here the CDR3 DNA reads TGTGCCAGCGTCAGCGGGGGGCCAACCTACGAGCAGTACTTC. Translation gives CASVSGGPTYEQYF. The chain uses TRBV28 and TRBJ2-7; 9 nucleotides match TRBD2. The trim removed 8 bases at V and 2 bases at J, leaving 7 bases unmatched. Germline values: CDR1 MDHEN, CDR2 SYDVKM. The CDR3 has 14 residues.

The V call is TRBV4-1, the J call TRBJ2-7; TRBD1 aligns across 7 bases. Per germline, CDR1 MGHRA and CDR2 YSYEKL. V was pared by 3 bases and J by 1 base, with 6 bases of the junction left unmatched. The CDR3 totals 15 residues. In nucleotides, the CDR3 is TGCGCCAGCAGCCACACCGGGACAGCATCCTACGAGCAGTACTTC. Translating gives CASSHTGTASYEQYF.

This rearrangement joins TRBV7-2 to TRBJ1-2; possible D gene TRBD1, 5 bases. Germline V gene lookup returns CDR1 SGHTA and CDR2 FQGNSA. V lost 4 bases, J lost 8 bases, and 14 bases lay in between. The CDR3 covers 13 residues. The CDR3 DNA follows: TGTGCCAGCAGCTCCTTGTCGGGGGACGGCTACACCTTC. Residues: CASSSLSGDGYTF.

The chain joins TRBV10-3 to TRBJ2-2; 7 nucleotides align to TRBD1. Per the germline V gene, CDR1 is ENHRY and CDR2 is SYGVKD. J gave up 1 base and V 3 bases, and 8 bases lay outside the gene matches. The CDR3 consists of 17 residues. CDR3 nucleotides: TGTGCCATCAGTGATCCGATTAGACAGGGGAACACCGGGGAGCTGTTTTTT. Translated, it gives CAISDPIRQGNTGELFF.

This clone is a singleton in its sample. The chain uses TRBV18 and TRBJ1-4, with D unclear. Trimming took 1 base from V and 4 from J, leaving 4 bases between them. The germline V gene encodes CDR1 KGHSH and CDR2 LQKENI. CDR3 length: 13 residues. The CDR3 region is CASSPQGNEKLFF. As DNA, the CDR3 is TGTGCCAGCTCACCACAGGGTAATGAAAAACTGTTTTTT.

The genes are TRBV16 and TRBJ1-2; 9 bases align to TRBD1. This CDR3 is 16 amino acids long. Germline V gene lookup returns CDR1 KGHSY and CDR2 FQNENV. The V gene end was trimmed by 0 bases and the J gene end by 3 bases; junction bases not matched to a gene: 5. The CDR3 nucleotides are TGTGCCAGCAGCCAATCAAGGACAGGGGTGGACTATGGCTACACCTTC. Amino acids: CASSQSRTGVDYGYTF.

The chain combines TRBV2 with TRBJ2-7; TRBD2 matches 11 bases. V shed 6 bases, J shed 1 base, and the junction held 5 bases outside the gene matches. This CDR3 region has 15 residues. The germline V gene encodes CDR1 SNHLY and CDR2 FYNNEI. The CDR3 bases are TGTGCCAGCAGGCTGGGACTAGCGGAGTCCTACGAGCAGTACTTC. Translated: CASRLGLAESYEQYF.

The chain uses TRBV6-1 and TRBJ2-7, with TRBD1 as a possible D gene (6 bases). Trimming took off 3 bases at V and 1 base at J, with 19 bases between the two ends. This CDR3 region has 17 residues. From germline, CDR1 is MNHNS and CDR2 SASEGT. The CDR3 nucleotides read TGTGCCAGCAGTGAGGCGCAAACGTGGACAGTATCCTACGAGCAGTACTTC. Encoded protein: CASSEAQTWTVSYEQYF.

V is TRBV30 and J is TRBJ2-5, with a tentative D call TRBD1 (6 bases). Trimming stripped 2 bases from V and 5 bases from J, with 9 bases between. The CDR3 loop spans 12 amino acids. Looked up from germline, CDR1 is GTSNPN and CDR2 is SVGIG (reference sequence). CDR3 protein: CAWSNQGETQYF. The CDR3 DNA follows: TGTGCCTGGAGTAACCAGGGGGAGACCCAGTACTTC.

CDR3 loop: CASSLGIIWGARVSGANVLTF. In DNA form, the CDR3 reads TGCGCCAGCAGCTTGGGGATCATCTGGGGAGCCAGGGTCTCTGGGGCCAACGTCCTGACTTTC. The chain employs TRBV5-1 and TRBJ2-6, with D perhaps assigned TRBD1 or TRBD2 (5 bases each). Between the trimmed V and J ends, which lost 0 bases and 0 bases, there was a span of 22 bases. The CDR3 loop spans 21 amino acids. CDR1 is SGHRS and CDR2 is YFSETQ in the germline V gene.

V is TRBV6-5 and J is TRBJ1-1; 8 bases are a match to TRBD1. The junction had 3 bases not matched to a gene; V was cut back by 6 bases and J by 3 bases. The germline gives CDR1 MNHEY, CDR2 SVGAGI. The CDR3 is made up of 13 amino acids. The CDR3 nucleotides are TGTGCCAGCAGAAGGACAGGGTACACTGAAGCTTTCTTT. This gives the protein CASRRTGYTEAFF.

The V and J genes are TRBV6-1 and TRBJ2-7, with D perhaps matching TRBD2 (6 bases). CDR1 and CDR2 (germline): MNHNS, SASEGT. The CDR3 is 16 amino acids. V was cut by 2 bases and J by 4 bases, with 18 bases left in between. CDR3 in DNA: TGTGCCAGCAGTGAAACATCCTGGGGAGGTGCTTACGAGCAGTACTTC. Translation: CASSETSWGGAYEQYF.

This clone has a handful of counts. The V gene is TRBV5-4, the J gene TRBJ1-2; 7 nucleotides line up with TRBD1. The CDR3 is 15 amino acids. With V trimmed by 0 bases and J by 6 bases, 8 bases remained unmatched. Germline V CDR1 and CDR2: SGHNT, YYREEE (reference sequence). The CDR3 DNA is TGTGCCAGCAGCTTGGCCGCGGGGGGACAGAATGGCTACACCTTC. Amino acid sequence: CASSLAAGGQNGYTF.

V and J are TRBV19 and TRBJ1-5, with D unresolved. The CDR3 is 13 residues long. V lost 4 bases and J 5 bases, leaving 9 bases between the germline ends. CDR1 is LNHDA and CDR2 is SQIVND in the germline V gene (reference sequence). The CDR3 DNA sequence: TGTGCCAGTAGTACCCAATCGGATCAGCCCCAGCATTTT. Protein sequence: CASSTQSDQPQHF.

The V call is TRBV9, the J call TRBJ1-2; possibly TRBD1 for D (6 bases). The CDR3 spans 13 residues. In germline, CDR1 is SGDLS, CDR2 YYNGEE. Trimming pared 4 bases from V and 2 bases from J, leaving 9 bases between. Here the CDR3 reads CASSSGQNYGYTF. In DNA, the CDR3 is TGTGCCAGCAGCTCCGGACAGAACTATGGCTACACCTTC.

V is TRBV5-1 and J is TRBJ2-7; 11 nucleotides agree with TRBD2. V dropped 5 bases and J dropped 4; count of bases not matched to a gene: 8. This CDR3 comprises 15 residues. Germline loops: CDR1 SGHRS, CDR2 YFSETQ. DNA for the CDR3: TGCGCCAGCAGAAAATCTAGCGGGGGGCTTTACGAGCAGTACTTC. It translates to CASRKSSGGLYEQYF.

The chain has TRBV7-2 and TRBJ2-5; D remains unclear. The germline V and J ends were trimmed by 6 bases and 2 bases, with 16 bases remaining between them. The CDR3 has 15 residues. Germline V gene data show CDR1 as SGHTA and CDR2 as FQGNSA. The CDR3, as DNA: TGTGCCAGCAGTACTGGTGACATCCCTCAAGAGACCCAGTACTTC. It specifies CASSTGDIPQETQYF.

The CDR3 sequence: CASSPLATIEGYTF. The CDR3 bases are TGTGCCAGCAGCCCCCTAGCGACGATAGAAGGCTACACCTTC. This chain uses TRBV6-5 with TRBJ1-2; D is undetermined. V dropped 6 bases and J dropped 8 bases, with 19 bases sitting between them. The CDR3 is made up of 14 amino acids. The germline V gene encodes CDR1 MNHEY and CDR2 SVGAGI.

The count of this clone is one. The chain has TRBV5-1 and TRBJ1-4, with no clear D. CDR1 SGHRS and CDR2 YFSETQ come from the germline V gene. The V end was cut by 1 base, the J end by 5 bases, with 9 bases between. This CDR3 has 14 amino acids. The CDR3 DNA reads TGCGCCAGCAGCTTGTTCAGCCAGAATGAAAAACTGTTTTTT. Protein: CASSLFSQNEKLFF.

The V call is TRBV19, the J call TRBJ1-2; 8 bases are shared with TRBD1. The V gene end was trimmed by 10 bases and the J gene end by 8 bases; junction bases not matched to a gene: 9. CDR1 and CDR2 (germline): LNHDA, SQIVND (reference sequence). This CDR3 has 12 amino acids. CDR3 nucleotides: TGTGCCACAAAGGACAGGGAGCAAGGCTACACCTTC. Translation gives CATKDREQGYTF.

This clone showed up just once. The rearrangement links TRBV14 to TRBJ2-7, with D unclear. The CDR3 is made up of 13 amino acids. V was trimmed by 2 bases and J by 4 bases, leaving 9 bases between them. The germline CDR1 and CDR2 sequences are SGHDN and FVKESK. The CDR3 loop is CASSQRSGYEQYF. The CDR3 bases are TGTGCCAGCAGCCAAAGGAGTGGTTACGAGCAGTACTTC.

The V gene is TRBV5-5, the J gene TRBJ1-3, with D possibly matching TRBD1 (5 bases). There are 17 residues in the CDR3. From germline, CDR1 is SGHKS and CDR2 YYEKEE (reference sequence). Trimming removed 0 bases from V and 0 bases from J, with 13 bases in between. CDR3 in amino acids: CASSLELGGVSGNTIYF. CDR3 DNA: TGTGCCAGCAGCTTGGAGTTGGGGGGAGTCTCTGGAAACACCATATATTTT.

The chain joins TRBV14 to TRBJ1-2, with no clear D. CDR1 is SGHDN, CDR2 FVKESK, per germline. V lost 0 bases and J lost 8, with 13 bases in between. The CDR3 is 14 residues long. The CDR3 region is CASSQDLSTRGYTF. The CDR3 DNA follows: TGTGCCAGCAGCCAAGATCTGAGTACACGGGGCTACACCTTC.

The V and J genes are TRBV9 and TRBJ2-4, with D tentatively TRBD1 (7 bases). The CDR3 runs to 22 residues. V was cut by 0 bases and J by 0 bases, with 28 bases left in between. Germline CDR1 and CDR2: SGDLS and YYNGEE. CDR3 protein: CASSVAPKVGSRQGLAKNIQYF. CDR3 nucleotides: TGTGCCAGCAGCGTAGCACCAAAGGTTGGGAGCAGACAGGGACTAGCCAAAAACATTCAGTACTTC.